This is a list of T cell receptor beta chains from one sample in a study of CD8 T cells in Susac syndrome. MiXCR, applied by TCRdb to the immunoSEQ multiplex PCR reads, yields one record per CDR3 protein. The sample consists of some 110,000 distinct CDR3 sequences, about 92% of them appearing once. The sequencing sample was made of CD4+ T cells from PBMCs. Source of these receptors: a human donor with multiple sclerosis. The CDR3 runs from the conserved cysteine through the conserved F or W. D genes are given only for firm matches. A clone size is listed for some rows: how often the clone was seen (once, few, many), or a class if it is expanded.

V gene	J gene	clone size	D gene	CDR3 DNA	CDR3 protein
TRBV7-2	TRBJ2-5	few	-	TGTGCCAGCAGCCCCTCAGGGACCTTGGAGACCCAGTACTTC	CASSPSGTLETQYF
TRBV6-2/TRBV6-3	TRBJ2-7	-	-	TGTGCCAGCAGTTTTATACCGCGCGAGGGCGAGCAGTACTTC	CASSFIPREGEQYF
TRBV5-4	TRBJ2-4	-	-	TGTGCCAGCAGCTTGGGCAGGGGGGAAAACATTCAGTACTTC	CASSLGRGENIQYF
TRBV7-2	TRBJ2-5	-	-	TGTGCCAGCAACCCGAGGACCTCAGAGACCCAGTACTTC	CASNPRTSETQYF
TRBV7-2	TRBJ2-7	-	-	TGTGCCAGCAGCTTTGAGAACAGAGACTCCTACGAGCAGTACTTC	CASSFENRDSYEQYF
TRBV5-6	TRBJ1-5	-	-	TGTGCCAGCAGCTTCAGCTTTGGGGCAGGGAATCAGCCCCAGCATTTT	CASSFSFGAGNQPQHF
TRBV15	TRBJ1-1	-	TRBD1	TGTGCCACCAGCAGAGACCGGACAGGGGGCGTCACTGAAGCTTTCTTT	CATSRDRTGGVTEAFF
TRBV25-1	TRBJ1-1	-	-	TGTGCCAGCATCTACTCGGGCGAAGCTTTCTTT	CASIYSGEAFF
TRBV14	TRBJ2-1	-	TRBD2	TGTGCCAGCAGCCATAGCGGGGGGGCAGTTGAGCAGTTCTTC	CASSHSGGAVEQFF
TRBV3-1	TRBJ2-7	-	-	TGTGCCAGCAGCCCAAGGGCGGACGAGCAGTACTTC	CASSPRADEQYF
TRBV7-2	TRBJ2-7	-	-	TGTGCCAGCATCAAAGGGGACGTATCCTACGAGCAGTACTTC	CASIKGDVSYEQYF
TRBV2	TRBJ1-5	-	TRBD1	TGTGCCAGCAGTGAAGGTTGGGGACAGGGTCGGCCCCAGCATTTT	CASSEGWGQGRPQHF
TRBV19	TRBJ2-3	-	-	TGTGCCAGTAGTAGGAATAGCGAGGGTACGCAGTATTTT	CASSRNSEGTQYF
TRBV13	TRBJ1-3	-	TRBD1	TGTGCCAGCAGCCGGGACAGGGAGCTCTCTGGAAACACCATATATTTT	CASSRDRELSGNTIYF
TRBV29-1	TRBJ1-4	-	TRBD1	TGCAGCGGTTATGGGACAGCAAATGAAAAACTGTTTTTT	CSGYGTANEKLFF
TRBV9	TRBJ2-2	-	TRBD1	TGTGCCAGCAGCCCTCATGGGGACAGTACCACCGGGGAGCTGTTTTTT	CASSPHGDSTTGELFF
TRBV10-3	TRBJ2-7	-	-	TGTGCCATCAAGGTCTTGGGGTCCTACGAGCAGTACTTC	CAIKVLGSYEQYF
TRBV5-5	TRBJ2-5	-	-	TGTGCCAGCAGCTGGGGGCTTTCGAAACAAGAGACCCAGTACTTC	CASSWGLSKQETQYF
TRBV2	TRBJ2-3	-	TRBD2	TGTGCCAGCAGCGGACTAGCGGCCTACACAGATACGCAGTATTTT	CASSGLAAYTDTQYF
TRBV30	TRBJ2-7	-	TRBD1	TGTGCCTGGAATATAGGGACAGTATATGCGTACGAGCAGTACTTC	CAWNIGTVYAYEQYF
TRBV30	TRBJ1-1	-	-	TGTGCCTGGAGTATGACAGCAACGAACACTGAAGCTTTCTTT	CAWSMTATNTEAFF
TRBV2	TRBJ1-1	-	-	TGTGCCAGCAGTGATTTAGGAGTGAATGAAGCTTTCTTT	CASSDLGVNEAFF